One sample yielded the 9 T cell receptor beta chains listed below, sequenced in a study of blood T cell repertoires in COVID-19. Clones were sequenced by immunoSEQ multiplex PCR, and TCRdb holds only the in-frame ones, with some missing. The sample has roughly 80,000 clones, 84% seen once. Material: peripheral blood. Receptors originate from a human donor in a cohort sampled during active COVID-19.

The CDR3: CASSLRLQETQYF. Written as DNA, the CDR3 is TGTGCCAGCAGCTTAAGACTCCAAGAGACCCAGTACTTC. The chain carries TRBV7-2 and TRBJ2-5; no firm D call. Trimming took off 2 bases at V and 1 base at J, with 5 bases between the two ends. The CDR3 length is 13 residues. Germline loops: CDR1 SGHTA, CDR2 FQGNSA.

This chain joins TRBV2 and TRBJ2-5; 7 bases match TRBD1. CDR1 is SNHLY and CDR2 is FYNNEI in the germline V gene. The CDR3 runs to 15 residues. J gave up 6 bases and V 6 bases, and 13 bases lay outside the gene matches. As DNA, the CDR3 is TGTGCCAGCAGCACCGAGACAGGGTCGGCACAGACCCAGTACTTC. This translates into CASSTETGSAQTQYF.

The chain recombines TRBV10-3 with TRBJ1-1; a possible D gene is TRBD1 (5 bases). The CDR3 length is 14 residues. Germline CDR1 ENHRY, CDR2 SYGVKD. V was cut by 6 bases and J by 1 base, with 12 bases left in between. The CDR3 protein is CAIRKDSWNTEAFF. Written as DNA, the CDR3 is TGTGCCATCAGGAAAGACAGTTGGAACACTGAAGCTTTCTTT.

The chain has TRBV27 and TRBJ2-7, with TRBD1 identical over 7 bases. The CDR3 runs to 14 residues. Germline trimming cut 4 bases from V and 3 bases from J; bases unmatched to any gene: 6. Germline CDR1 reads MNHEY; CDR2 reads SMNVEV (reference sequence). This CDR3 reads CASSSPDRNYEQYF. CDR3 bases: TGTGCCAGCAGTTCCCCGGACAGGAACTACGAGCAGTACTTC.

This clone was recorded once. The chain couples TRBV25-1 to TRBJ2-1; 10 positions match TRBD1. The J segment lost 4 bases and the V segment lost 5 bases, leaving 8 bases of the junction unmatched. The germline gives CDR1 MGHDK, CDR2 SYGVNS. There are 16 residues in the CDR3. This chain's CDR3 is CASSPSDRGQYNEQFF. The CDR3 DNA is TGTGCCAGCAGTCCATCCGACAGGGGGCAATACAATGAGCAGTTCTTC.

This CDR3 is CASSETMIGQGSRETQYF. CDR3 DNA sequence: TGTGCCAGCAGTGAAACAATGATTGGACAGGGGTCTCGGGAGACCCAGTACTTC. The V call is TRBV2, the J call TRBJ2-5, with TRBD1 matching over 9 bases. Germline values: CDR1 SNHLY, CDR2 FYNNEI. The CDR3 runs 18 residues. V lost 2 bases to trimming and J lost 5 bases; unmatched junction nucleotides: 15.

J is TRBJ1-5 and V is TRBV11-2, with D possibly being TRBD1 (5 bases). Trimming removed 3 bases at V and 0 bases at J, with 15 bases between. The germline V gene encodes CDR1 SGHAT and CDR2 FQNNGV. The CDR3 spans 17 residues. CDR3 in amino acids: CASSFPRGGSSNQPQHF. CDR3 coding DNA: TGTGCCAGCAGCTTTCCCCGGGGGGGGAGTAGCAATCAGCCCCAGCATTTT.

The chain combines TRBV2 with TRBJ1-2, with D possibly being TRBD1 (6 bases). V was pared by 6 bases and J by 3 bases, with 11 bases between. Germline CDR1 reads SNHLY; CDR2 reads FYNNEI. This CDR3 has 13 residues. The CDR3 DNA follows: TGTGCCAGCAGCCGGCGGACAGACTATGGCTACACCTTC. Translated, it gives CASSRRTDYGYTF.

V and J are TRBV6-5 and TRBJ1-6, with D uncertain. CDR3 length: 14 residues. Trimming left V 7 bases short and J 10 bases short, with 17 bases between. Per germline, CDR1 MNHEY and CDR2 SVGAGI. This chain's CDR3 is CASTPGGEKSPLHF. DNA of the CDR3: TGTGCCAGCACCCCCGGTGGGGAGAAGTCACCCCTCCACTTT.